One sample yielded the 26 T cell receptor beta chains listed below, sequenced in a study of long-term antiretroviral therapy in people with HIV. Samples were assayed with immunoSEQ v3.0 at survey level. The method was immunoSEQ multiplex PCR; TCRdb's version includes in-frame clones alone and lacks a portion of them. The sample has about 40,000 clones; 70% to 90% are singletons. The material was unsorted PBMCs, obtained 1.2 years after starting antiretroviral therapy. The receptors originated from a woman aged 45-65 years with HIV.

In this sample, this clone turned up a few times. This CDR3 is CASSLVGSRSSYEQYF. The CDR3 DNA is TGCGCCAGCAGCTTGGTGGGCTCGAGGAGCTCCTACGAGCAGTACTTC. The V call is TRBV5-1, the J call TRBJ2-7, with D unclear. The CDR3 spans 16 residues. Germline CDR1 reads SGHRS; CDR2 reads YFSETQ. Trimming stripped 0 bases from V and 0 bases from J, with 13 bases between. The complete variable domain, with remaining parts taken from reference TRBV5-1 and TRBJ2-7, reads KAGVTQTPRYLIKTRGQQVTLSCSPISGHRSVSWYQQTPGQGLQFLFEYFSETQRNKGNFPGRFSGRQFSNSRSEMNVSTLELGDSALYLCASSLVGSRSSYEQYFGPGTRLTVT.

The chain combines TRBV6-1 with TRBJ1-2; tentatively, D is TRBD1 (5 bases). Trimming removed 1 base from V and 3 bases from J, with 9 bases in between. The CDR3 consists of 14 residues. The germline V gene encodes CDR1 MNHNS and CDR2 SASEGT. CDR3 DNA sequence: TGTGCCAGCAGTGAAGTTGGCAGGGACTATGGCTACACCTTC. Amino acids: CASSEVGRDYGYTF.

V and J are TRBV7-2 and TRBJ2-3; 13 bases agree with TRBD2. CDR3 size: 16 residues. Losses at the gene ends were 3 bases for V and 1 base for J; bases not matched to a gene: 1. Germline CDR1 is SGHTA and CDR2 is FQGNSA. The CDR3 spells CASSFGTSGGTDTQYF. The CDR3 DNA follows: TGTGCCAGCAGCTTTGGGACTAGCGGGGGCACAGATACGCAGTATTTT. The complete variable domain, with remaining parts taken from reference TRBV7-2 and TRBJ2-3, reads GAGVSQSPSNKVTEKGKDVELRCDPISGHTALYWYRQSLGQGLEFLIYFQGNSAPDKSGLPSDRFSAERTGGSVSTLTIQRTQQEDSAVYLCASSFGTSGGTDTQYFGPGTRLTVL.

J is TRBJ2-7 and V is TRBV19; 8 bases align to TRBD1. Germline V gene sequence: CDR1 LNHDA, CDR2 SQIVND (reference sequence). The V gene end was trimmed by 1 base and the J gene end by 0 bases; junction bases not matched to a gene: 5. This CDR3 has 16 residues. CDR3 amino acids: CASSIGTGRGSYEQYF. The DNA of the CDR3 is TGTGCCAGTAGTATAGGGACAGGGAGAGGCTCCTACGAGCAGTACTTC.

This chain links TRBV10-3 with TRBJ2-7; 9 positions agree with TRBD1. The CDR3 runs to 14 residues. The V gene's germline CDR1 is ENHRY and CDR2 SYGVKD. The J segment lost 4 bases and the V segment lost 2 bases, leaving 3 bases of the junction unmatched. The CDR3, as DNA: TGTGCCATCAGTGAGGGACAGGGGCCTTACGAGCAGTACTTC. It translates to CAISEGQGPYEQYF.

The V gene is TRBV5-1, the J gene TRBJ1-1; D is perhaps TRBD1 (5 bases). Trimming pared 3 bases from V and 0 bases from J, leaving 6 bases between. CDR3 length equals 13 residues. Germline loops: CDR1 SGHRS, CDR2 YFSETQ. In DNA, the CDR3 is TGCGCCAGCAGCTGGGACGTGAACACTGAAGCTTTCTTT. As protein: CASSWDVNTEAFF.

In this sample, this clone turned up once. The chain employs TRBV10-1 and TRBJ2-7, with TRBD1 matching 9 bases. The germline V gene encodes CDR1 WNHNN and CDR2 SYGVQD (reference sequence). The CDR3 totals 15 residues. J gave up 0 bases and V 3 bases, and 3 bases lay outside the gene matches. DNA for the CDR3: TGCGCCAGCAGTGACTCGGGACAGGGCTCCTACGAGCAGTACTTC. Its protein product is CASSDSGQGSYEQYF.

The chain links TRBV2 to TRBJ1-4, with 9 bases aligning to TRBD1. Trimming took 0 bases from V and 10 from J; bases not matched to a gene: 6. CDR1 is SNHLY, CDR2 FYNNEI, per germline. CDR3 length: 15 amino acids. The CDR3 sequence: CASSEAPGQGGKLFF. CDR3 DNA sequence: TGTGCCAGCAGTGAAGCACCGGGACAGGGAGGAAAACTGTTTTTT.

This clone was detected only once. The genes are TRBV7-9 and TRBJ1-2; no reliable D call. There are 13 residues in the CDR3. Germline assignment: CDR1 SEHNR and CDR2 FQNEAQ (reference sequence). V was clipped by 3 bases and J by 6 bases, with 11 bases between them. Here the CDR3 reads CASSLGSPDGYTF. CDR3 sequence (DNA): TGTGCCAGCAGCTTGGGCAGTCCCGATGGCTACACCTTC.

A few counts support this clone. V gene TRBV29-1 combines with J gene TRBJ2-5; 7 positions agree with TRBD2. The CDR3 has 15 amino acids. Germline V gene data show CDR1 as SQVTM and CDR2 as ANQGSEA. V was clipped by 1 base and J by 2 bases; unmatched bases: 7. The CDR3 DNA follows: TGCAGCGTTGAAGCCGACCGGGACTATCAAGAGACCCAGTACTTC. Protein: CSVEADRDYQETQYF.

J is TRBJ2-1 and V is TRBV19; 9 bases match TRBD2. The CDR3 is made up of 15 amino acids. Germline V gene sequence: CDR1 LNHDA, CDR2 SQIVND (reference sequence). V trimming: 3 bases; J trimming: 9 bases; junction bases outside the gene matches: 9. The CDR3 DNA follows: TGTGCCAGTAGTATTCTAGCGGGGTCACCAGGTGAGCAGTTCTTC. Translated: CASSILAGSPGEQFF.

The chain carries TRBV18 and TRBJ1-4; unclear D gene. Germline V CDR1 and CDR2: KGHSH, LQKENI. The CDR3 covers 16 residues. The V gene lost 2 bases and the J gene lost 6 bases, with 16 bases spanning the gap. The CDR3 DNA is TGTGCCAGCTCACCAACCGGGCGTACACAAGATGAAAAACTGTTTTTT. Its translation: CASSPTGRTQDEKLFF.

A single count supports this clone. The V call is TRBV5-1, the J call TRBJ1-5; D gene ambiguous. The CDR3 is 15 residues long. The germline V gene encodes CDR1 SGHRS and CDR2 YFSETQ. V was cut by 0 bases and J by 1 base, with 8 bases left in between. CDR3 sequence: CASSLAGESNQPQHF. DNA for the CDR3: TGCGCCAGCAGCTTGGCCGGAGAAAGCAATCAGCCCCAGCATTTT.

The rearrangement joins TRBV9 to TRBJ2-3; TRBD2 matches 11 bases. V gave up 3 bases and J gave up 6 bases; unmatched junction bases: 12. This CDR3 has 17 amino acids. From germline, CDR1 is SGDLS and CDR2 YYNGEE. The CDR3 DNA is TGTGCCAGCAGCGCGACTGTAGGTAGCGGGGGGGCGGATACGCAGTATTTT. Translated, it gives CASSATVGSGGADTQYF.

The gene calls are TRBV5-1 and TRBJ2-1; possibly TRBD1 for D (7 bases). CDR3 size: 13 residues. The V gene's germline CDR1 is SGHRS and CDR2 YFSETQ. V was clipped by 1 base and J by 6 bases, with 8 bases between them. The CDR3 loop reads CASSLQGGNEQFF. The CDR3 DNA is TGCGCCAGCAGCTTGCAGGGGGGCAATGAGCAGTTCTTC.

In its sample, this clone was seen a few times. The rearrangement links TRBV7-2 to TRBJ2-1; possibly TRBD1 for D (5 bases). Germline loops: CDR1 SGHTA, CDR2 FQGNSA. CDR3 size: 12 residues. Trimming removed 6 bases at V and 7 bases at J, with 10 bases between. This CDR3 reads CASSLTANEQFF. CDR3 in DNA: TGTGCCAGCAGTCTGACAGCTAATGAGCAGTTCTTC.

The chain uses TRBV6-6 and TRBJ1-3; D possibly corresponds to TRBD1 (6 bases). The CDR3 runs to 14 residues. CDR1 is MNHNY, CDR2 SVGAGI, per germline (reference sequence). Between the trimmed V and J ends, which lost 9 bases and 4 bases, there was a span of 16 bases. Written as DNA, the CDR3 is TGTGCCAGTCGGACGGGGGGGCCCGGAAACACCATATATTTT. Translation: CASRTGGPGNTIYF.

The table lists this clone with a count of one. The chain links TRBV11-2 to TRBJ2-1, with D possibly matching TRBD1 (6 bases). The germline V gene encodes CDR1 SGHAT and CDR2 FQNNGV. The V end lost 2 bases, the J end lost 5 bases, and 13 bases lay between the germline ends. The CDR3 has 15 residues. As DNA, the CDR3 is TGTGCCAGCAGCTTACAGCCAGGGGTAAACAATGAGCAGTTCTTC. Translation gives CASSLQPGVNNEQFF.

The CDR3 spells CASSLGQGEEAFF. The CDR3 coding sequence is TGTGCCAGCTCACTTGGACAGGGGGAAGAAGCTTTCTTT. The V call is TRBV18, the J call TRBJ1-1, with 10 bases fitting TRBD1. V was clipped by 4 bases and J by 8 bases; unmatched bases: 4. CDR3 size: 13 residues. Germline V gene sequence: CDR1 KGHSH, CDR2 LQKENI.

This chain connects TRBV7-3 to TRBJ2-3; D is possibly TRBD2 (6 bases). This CDR3 is built from 14 residues. V lost 4 bases and J lost 0, with 8 bases in between. The germline CDR1 and CDR2 sequences are SGHTA and FQGTGA. The CDR3 region has the DNA TGTGCCAGCAGCTCCCGGGGGAGCACAGATACGCAGTATTTT. It is translated as CASSSRGSTDTQYF.

This rearrangement joins TRBV15 to TRBJ1-2; D is possibly TRBD1 (6 bases). Trimming cost V 1 base and J 1 base, with 10 bases left between them. Germline assignment: CDR1 LNHNV and CDR2 YYDKDF (reference sequence). This CDR3 has 15 residues. CDR3 residues: CATSRGRGLNYGYTF. CDR3 nucleotides: TGTGCCACCAGCAGAGGCCGGGGGCTTAACTATGGCTACACCTTC.

This clone was counted between two and nine times. CDR3 DNA sequence: TGTGCCAGCAGCCAAGGTACAGGGGGTTCCTACGAGCAGTACTTC. The encoded protein is CASSQGTGGSYEQYF. This rearrangement joins TRBV4-2 to TRBJ2-7; 8 positions agree with TRBD1. The germline V gene encodes CDR1 LGHNA and CDR2 YNFKEQ. This CDR3 has 15 residues. V lost 1 base and J lost 1; bases outside the gene matches: 3.

The chain joins TRBV9 to TRBJ2-5; no firm D call. V shed 3 bases and J shed 1 base, with 13 bases lying between them. Germline CDR1 and CDR2: SGDLS and YYNGEE. This CDR3 contains 15 residues. As DNA, the CDR3 is TGTGCCAGCAGCGGGACCGTGGGCCCCCAAGAGACCCAGTACTTC. Protein product: CASSGTVGPQETQYF.

This clone was recorded only once. The V and J genes are TRBV5-4 and TRBJ2-2; unclear D gene. This CDR3 region has 14 residues. Germline CDR1 reads SGHNT; CDR2 reads YYREEE (reference sequence). The V end was cut by 4 bases, the J end by 7 bases, with 14 bases between. The CDR3 coding sequence is TGTGCCAGCAGCGCGAGCAGGTCGGACGGGGAGCTGTTTTTT. Translated: CASSASRSDGELFF.

This rearrangement joins TRBV6-5 to TRBJ2-3; D call uncertain. Germline values: CDR1 MNHEY, CDR2 SVGAGI. V gave up 6 bases and J gave up 8 bases, with 21 bases separating them. CDR3 length: 15 amino acids. In nucleotides, the CDR3 is TGTGCCAGCAGCCTTCCCAGTCCCGGCTTGGGTACGCAGTATTTT. Translation: CASSLPSPGLGTQYF.

This clone has only a few counts. The rearrangement links TRBV30 to TRBJ1-1; D is unclear. The CDR3 runs to 16 residues. Trimming left V 3 bases short and J 4 bases short, with 21 bases between. CDR1 is GTSNPN and CDR2 is SVGIG in the germline V gene (reference sequence). Here the CDR3 reads CAWSPLVGGRSTEAFF. CDR3 nucleotide sequence: TGTGCCTGGAGCCCGCTGGTGGGAGGCCGGAGCACTGAAGCTTTCTTT.